The 15 T cell receptor beta chains below come from one sample, sequenced in a study of blood T cell repertoires in COVID-19. Clones were sequenced by immunoSEQ multiplex PCR, and TCRdb holds only the in-frame ones, with some missing. The sample includes roughly 410,000 clones, more than 70% of them seen just once. Material: peripheral blood. All receptors come from a woman aged 60 to 75 with COVID-19, enrolled during active disease.

This chain links TRBV18 with TRBJ2-2; 8 positions match TRBD2. The CDR3 has 16 amino acids. The germline gives CDR1 KGHSH, CDR2 LQKENI. The V segment lost 2 bases and the J segment 0 bases; nucleotides outside the gene matches: 2. Written as DNA, the CDR3 is TGTGCCAGCTCACCAGGACTAGCTCCGAACACCGGGGAGCTGTTTTTT. It yields the protein CASSPGLAPNTGELFF.

The J gene is TRBJ1-1, the V gene TRBV18; D gene unclear. CDR3 length: 13 amino acids. Germline V lookup: CDR1 KGHSH, CDR2 LQKENI. V lost 3 bases and J 6 bases, leaving 11 bases between the germline ends. The CDR3 protein is CASSPAARSEAFF. The CDR3 coding sequence is TGTGCCAGCTCACCCGCCGCCAGGTCTGAAGCTTTCTTT.

The CDR3 is CASSTKAGPSYNEQFF. The CDR3 bases are TGTGCCAGCAGCACAAAAGCGGGACCTTCCTACAATGAGCAGTTCTTC. This chain connects TRBV5-4 to TRBJ2-1; 7 nucleotides match TRBD2. Trimming removed 4 bases from V and 1 base from J; junction bases left unmatched: 8. Germline-derived CDR1 and CDR2 are SGHNT and YYREEE (reference sequence). The CDR3 has 16 amino acids.

This chain joins TRBV5-1 and TRBJ1-2, with TRBD1 identical over 8 bases. V trimming: 1 base; J trimming: 7 bases; junction bases outside the gene matches: 12. Germline V gene sequence: CDR1 SGHRS, CDR2 YFSETQ. This CDR3 spans 16 amino acids. The CDR3 nucleotides read TGCGCCAGCAGCTTGCGGGCAGGGGGCAGCTTTCGTGGCTACACCTTC. As protein: CASSLRAGGSFRGYTF.

The table lists this clone with many counts. The chain carries TRBV6-5 and TRBJ2-7, with 9 nucleotides matching TRBD1. After removal of 6 bases from V and 0 bases from J, the junction contained 3 bases not matched to a gene. The CDR3 is 14 residues long. CDR1 and CDR2 from the germline V gene are MNHEY and SVGAGI. The CDR3 DNA follows: TGTGCCAGCAGGCGGGACAGGGTCTCCTACGAGCAGTACTTC. This translates into CASRRDRVSYEQYF.

This chain links TRBV5-6 with TRBJ1-2; the D gene is possibly TRBD1 (6 bases). With 4 bases removed from V and 7 bases from J, the gap between germline ends came to 17 bases. Germline V gene sequence: CDR1 SGHDT, CDR2 YYEEEE. The CDR3 extends over 14 amino acids. DNA for the CDR3: TGTGCCAGCAGCCGTCAGGGGCTAACTGGTGGCTACACCTTC. Its translation is CASSRQGLTGGYTF. Based on the CDR3 plus reference TRBV5-6 and TRBJ1-2, the full variable domain is DAGVTQSPTHLIKTRGQQVTLRCSPKSGHDTVSWYQQALGQGPQFIFQYYEEEERQRGNFPDRFSGHQFPNYSSELNVNALLLGDSALYLCASSRQGLTGGYTFGSGTRLTVV.

This clone appeared once. The rearrangement joins TRBV30 to TRBJ2-7; TRBD1 matches at 8 bases. With V trimmed by 6 bases and J by 4 bases, 8 bases remained unmatched. The CDR3 extends over 13 amino acids. Germline values: CDR1 GTSNPN, CDR2 SVGIG (reference sequence). This CDR3 is CACYRDRSYEQYF. The CDR3 region has the DNA TGTGCCTGCTACCGGGACAGGAGTTACGAGCAGTACTTC.

This sequence joins TRBV3-1 (or the pseudogene TRBV3-2) and TRBJ2-2, with D perhaps TRBD2 (6 bases). The V gene's germline CDR1 is LGHDT and CDR2 YNNKEL (reference sequence). This CDR3 is 17 amino acids long. V lost 4 bases and J lost 4, with 19 bases in between. The CDR3 reads CASSPLIGGATTGELFF. DNA of the CDR3: TGTGCCAGCAGCCCCCTAATAGGCGGGGCGACCACCGGGGAGCTGTTTTTT.

CDR3 coding DNA: TGTGCCAGCAGCACAGGGACAGGGGACGAGCAGTACTTC. Amino acids: CASSTGTGDEQYF. This chain joins TRBV7-6 and TRBJ2-7; 10 bases are shared with TRBD1. The CDR3 spans 13 residues. Trimming cost V 5 bases and J 5 bases; bases outside gene matches: 3. The germline V gene has CDR1 SGHVS and CDR2 FNYEAQ.

The rearrangement joins TRBV5-5 to TRBJ2-7; possible D gene TRBD2, 5 bases. The CDR3 contains 14 residues. The germline gives CDR1 SGHKS, CDR2 YYEKEE (reference sequence). V was cut by 2 bases and J by 0 bases, with 9 bases left in between. The CDR3 coding sequence is TGTGCCAGCAGCTTAGAGGGTACCTCCTACGAGCAGTACTTC. Encoded protein: CASSLEGTSYEQYF.

V and J are TRBV5-3 and TRBJ2-7, with D possibly matching TRBD2 (6 bases). TRBV5-3 belongs to the ORF category, with a function that is uncertain. The CDR3 runs to 15 residues. V was clipped by 3 bases and J by 6 bases, with 19 bases between them. CDR3 in DNA: TGTGCCAGAAGCTGGAGTGGGACTCAATTTAGCGAGCAGTACTTC. Residues: CARSWSGTQFSEQYF.

The chain has TRBV5-1 and TRBJ2-1, with TRBD1 identical over 7 bases. Trimming removed 3 bases from V and 8 bases from J; junction bases left unmatched: 11. Germline assignment: CDR1 SGHRS and CDR2 YFSETQ. This CDR3 is built from 15 residues. The CDR3 nucleotides are TGCGCCAGCAGCTATCCGGGACAGTCTACGGATGAGCAGTTCTTC. Residues: CASSYPGQSTDEQFF.

The chain couples TRBV12-3 or TRBV12-4 to TRBJ1-2; D call uncertain. The germline V and J ends were trimmed by 6 bases and 8 bases, with 16 bases remaining between them. The CDR3 contains 13 residues. The CDR3 bases are TGTGCCAGCAGGCAGGAAGGCCTTGGGGGCTACACCTTC. The encoded protein is CASRQEGLGGYTF.

J is TRBJ2-7 and V is TRBV7-9; a possible D gene is TRBD2 (6 bases). From germline, CDR1 is SEHNR and CDR2 FQNEAQ (reference sequence). The CDR3 spans 12 residues. With 3 bases removed from V and 6 bases from J, the gap between germline ends came to 9 bases. This CDR3 reads CASSFGGSEQYF. The CDR3, as DNA: TGTGCCAGCAGCTTCGGAGGGAGCGAGCAGTACTTC.

The rearrangement uses TRBV10-1 and TRBJ2-3; D is perhaps TRBD1 (6 bases). The CDR3 contains 14 residues. Trimming took 2 bases from V and 0 from J, leaving 6 bases between them. Germline CDR1 and CDR2: WNHNN and SYGVQD (reference sequence). The CDR3 loop reads CASSERGSTDTQYF. CDR3 nucleotide sequence: TGCGCCAGCAGTGAGAGGGGGAGCACAGATACGCAGTATTTT.